This is a list of T cell receptor beta chains from one sample in a study of CXCR3-negative and CXCR3-positive naive CD8 T cells. Following a re-call of the 5' RACE reads, TCRdb has one entry per CDR3 protein and lacks DNA. This sample's clone table lists some 64,000 distinct CDR3 sequences. The sequencing sample was made of naive CXCR3+ CD8+ T cells from blood. The receptors shown here come from a human donor in good health. Some clones in this sample may be carry-over from other donors' samples. Each CDR3 is given with its conserved first and last residue.

V: TRBV7-9
J: TRBJ1-4
CDR3: CASTPANTVYELFF

V: TRBV4-3
J: TRBJ2-7
CDR3: CASSQAGDSYEQYF

V: TRBV7-6
J: TRBJ2-5
CDR3: CASSFLDKETQYF

V: TRBV20-1
J: TRBJ2-7
CDR3: CSAQRRLDGASGGRRYEQYF

V: TRBV7-6
J: TRBJ2-7
CDR3: CASSLKQLYSMTGYEQYF

V: TRBV25-1
J: TRBJ2-7
CDR3: CATGTALNEQYF

V: TRBV4-3
J: TRBJ1-1
CDR3: CASSQYDANTEAFF

V: TRBV28
J: TRBJ2-7
CDR3: CASTAPGQGLTYEQYF

V: TRBV20-1
J: TRBJ1-5
CDR3: CSARDLTGTAYNQPQHF

V: TRBV12-3/TRBV12-4
J: TRBJ2-3
CDR3: CASSSFKLGSDTQYF

V: TRBV18
J: TRBJ1-1
CDR3: CASSPDPPEAFF

V: TRBV9
J: TRBJ1-4
CDR3: CASSVTGGLGEKLFF

V: TRBV20-1
J: TRBJ2-7
CDR3: CSARELTSGNYEQYF

V: TRBV2
J: TRBJ2-6
CDR3: CASLGPFAAGANVLTF